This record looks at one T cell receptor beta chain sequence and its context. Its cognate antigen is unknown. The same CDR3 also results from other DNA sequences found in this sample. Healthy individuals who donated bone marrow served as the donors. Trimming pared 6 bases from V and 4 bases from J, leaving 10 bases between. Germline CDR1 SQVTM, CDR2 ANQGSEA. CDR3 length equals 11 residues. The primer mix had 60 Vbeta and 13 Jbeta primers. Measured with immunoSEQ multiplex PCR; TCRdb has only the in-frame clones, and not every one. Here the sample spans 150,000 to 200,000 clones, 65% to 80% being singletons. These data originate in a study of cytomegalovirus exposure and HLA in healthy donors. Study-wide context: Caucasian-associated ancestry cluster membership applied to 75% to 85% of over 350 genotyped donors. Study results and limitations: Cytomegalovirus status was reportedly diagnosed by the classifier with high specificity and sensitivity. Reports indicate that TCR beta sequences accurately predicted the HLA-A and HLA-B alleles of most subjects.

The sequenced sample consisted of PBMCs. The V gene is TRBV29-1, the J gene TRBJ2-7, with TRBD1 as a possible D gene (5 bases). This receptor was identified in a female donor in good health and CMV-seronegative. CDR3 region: CSVARGYEQYF. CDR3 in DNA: TGCAGCGTCGCAAGGGGATACGAGCAGTACTTC.